The 6 T cell receptor beta chains listed next were all sequenced from one sample in a study of T cell repertoires in cytomegalovirus infection. A single record per CDR3 protein comes from TCRdb applying MiXCR to the reads. Here the sample spans more than 200,000 distinct CDR3 sequences, roughly 10% being singletons. The sequenced material came from PBMCs. All receptors derive from a human donor in good health (CMV status not recorded). Some clones in this sample may be carry-over from other donors' samples.

This clonotype was detected only a few times. The J gene is TRBJ1-2, the V gene TRBV13; a weak D match, TRBD1 (5 bases). Looked up from germline, CDR1 is PRHDT and CDR2 is FYEKMQ (reference sequence). The CDR3 contains 17 residues. Trimming removed 2 bases at V and 2 bases at J, with 18 bases between. As DNA, the CDR3 is TGTGCCAGCAGCTTATATTTGGGGGATCGCTCCAACTATGGCTACACCTTC. It specifies CASSLYLGDRSNYGYTF. The variable domain in full, completed from reference TRBV13 and TRBJ1-2, reads AAGVIQSPRHLIKEKRETATLKCYPIPRHDTVYWYQQGPGQDPQFLISFYEKMQSDKGSIPDRFSAQQFSDYHSELNMSSLELGDSALYFCASSLYLGDRSNYGYTFGSGTRLTVV.

This rearrangement joins TRBV11-2 to TRBJ2-5; no reliable D call. Trimming removed 0 bases at V and 3 bases at J, with 8 bases between. The CDR3 has 14 residues. Germline-derived CDR1 and CDR2 are SGHAT and FQNNGV. CDR3 DNA sequence: TGTGCCAGCAGCTTAGAGTACAGAGAAGAGACCCAGTACTTC. Translating gives CASSLEYREETQYF.

This clonotype was counted at least ten times. This chain links TRBV7-2 with TRBJ2-7, with 9 bases aligning to TRBD2. There are 20 residues in the CDR3. Germline-derived CDR1 and CDR2 are SGHTA and FQGNSA. The ends lost 3 bases at V and 2 bases at J; junction bases unmatched: 20. The chain's CDR3 is CASSFRTGGVSGRGAYEQYF. As DNA, the CDR3 is TGTGCCAGCAGCTTTCGAACTGGGGGGGTTAGCGGGAGAGGGGCCTACGAGCAGTACTTC.

This clonotype was seen many times. J is TRBJ1-5 and V is TRBV6-2 or TRBV6-3; 8 nucleotides agree with TRBD1. The CDR3 sequence is 13 residues long. Germline V gene data show CDR1 as MNHEY and CDR2 as SVGEGT. The trim removed 4 bases at V and 4 bases at J, leaving 0 bases unmatched. The CDR3 nucleotides are TGTGCCAGCAGTTGGACAGGGAATCAGCCCCAGCATTTT. It specifies CASSWTGNQPQHF.

The sample holds many counts of this clonotype. The genes are TRBV19 and TRBJ1-2, with 9 nucleotides matching TRBD1. There are 16 residues in the CDR3. V shed 7 bases, J shed 4 bases, and the junction held 13 bases outside the gene matches. Germline V gives CDR1 LNHDA, CDR2 SQIVND (reference sequence). The CDR3 region has the DNA TGTGCCAGTACCGAAACAGGGGGCGAGCGGCTCTATGGCTACACCTTC. This codes for CASTETGGERLYGYTF.

In its sample, this clonotype was seen a few times. The chain is built from TRBV20-1 and TRBJ1-2; 10 bases fit TRBD1. Trimming cost V 6 bases and J 6 bases; bases outside gene matches: 10. CDR1 is DFQATT, CDR2 SNEGSKA, per germline (reference sequence). CDR3 size: 14 residues. DNA for the CDR3: TGCAGTGCGTCGACAGGGGGCGGGAAGGATGGCTACACCTTC. Protein: CSASTGGGKDGYTF.